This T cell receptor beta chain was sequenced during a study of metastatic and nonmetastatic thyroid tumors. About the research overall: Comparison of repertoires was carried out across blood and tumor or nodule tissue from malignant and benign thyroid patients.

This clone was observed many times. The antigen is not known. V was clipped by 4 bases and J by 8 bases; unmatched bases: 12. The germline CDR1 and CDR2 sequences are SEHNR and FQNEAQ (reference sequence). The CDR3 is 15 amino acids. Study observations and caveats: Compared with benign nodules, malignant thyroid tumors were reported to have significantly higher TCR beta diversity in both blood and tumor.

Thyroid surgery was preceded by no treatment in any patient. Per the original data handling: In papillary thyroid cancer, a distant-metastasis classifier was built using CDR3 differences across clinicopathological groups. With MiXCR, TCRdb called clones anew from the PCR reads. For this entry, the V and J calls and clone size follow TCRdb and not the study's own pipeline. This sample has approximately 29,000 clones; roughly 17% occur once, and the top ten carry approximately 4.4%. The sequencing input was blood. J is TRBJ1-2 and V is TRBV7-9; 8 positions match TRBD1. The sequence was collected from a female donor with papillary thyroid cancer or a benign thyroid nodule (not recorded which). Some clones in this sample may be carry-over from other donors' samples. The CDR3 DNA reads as TGTGCCAGCAGCTCGAGCCCCGGGACAGGTCGGGGCTACACCTTC. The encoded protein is CASSSSPGTGRGYTF. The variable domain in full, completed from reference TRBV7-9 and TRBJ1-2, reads DTGVSQNPRHKITKRGQNVTFRCDPISEHNRLYWYRQTLGQGPEFLTYFQNEAQLEKSRLLSDRFSAERPKGSFSTLEIQRTEQGDSAMYLCASSSSPGTGRGYTFGSGTRLTVV.